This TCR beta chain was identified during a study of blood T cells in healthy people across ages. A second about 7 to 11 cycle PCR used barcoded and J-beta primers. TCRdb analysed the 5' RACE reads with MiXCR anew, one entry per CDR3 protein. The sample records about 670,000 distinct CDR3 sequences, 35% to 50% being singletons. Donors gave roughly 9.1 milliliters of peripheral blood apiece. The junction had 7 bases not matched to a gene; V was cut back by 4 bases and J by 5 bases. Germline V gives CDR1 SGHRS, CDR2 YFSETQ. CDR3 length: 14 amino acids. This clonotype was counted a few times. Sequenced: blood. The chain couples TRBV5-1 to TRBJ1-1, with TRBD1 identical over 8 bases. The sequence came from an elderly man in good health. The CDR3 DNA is TGCGCCAGCAGCGCTGGGACAGGTGGTACTGAAGCTTTCTTT. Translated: CASSAGTGGTEAFF.